The 31 T cell receptor beta chains presented below share a single source sample, sequenced in a study of shared clonotypes between healthy human individuals. The repertoire was sequenced with immunoSEQ multiplex PCR; TCRdb's copy has only in-frame clones and lacks some. The sample has about 700,000 clones; less than 85% are singletons. Sequencing was carried out using memory CD4+ T cells sorted from blood. Subset: CD45RA-negative fraction. The receptors derive from a woman between 25 and 40 years old in good health.

Comments on this clone: The sample holds other DNA sequences that translate to the same CDR3. V is TRBV18 and J is TRBJ1-4; TRBD1 aligns across 10 bases. Trimming cost V 3 bases and J 5 bases; bases outside gene matches: 0. This CDR3 has 14 amino acids. CDR1 and CDR2 from the germline V gene are KGHSH and LQKENI. The CDR3 DNA reads as TGTGCCAGCTCACCGGGACAGGGGAATGAAAAACTGTTTTTT. Amino acids: CASSPGQGNEKLFF.

This chain connects TRBV5-4 to TRBJ1-2, with 12 positions matching TRBD1. The CDR3 contains 14 residues. Germline-derived CDR1 and CDR2 are SGHNT and YYREEE (reference sequence). The ends lost 4 bases at V and 4 bases at J; junction bases unmatched: 2. The CDR3 sequence: CASSGTGGGYGYTF. The DNA of the CDR3 is TGTGCCAGCAGCGGGACAGGGGGCGGCTATGGCTACACCTTC.

The chain recombines TRBV11-2 with TRBJ1-2, with D possibly TRBD1 on 5 matching bases. Deletions cut 4 bases from V and 4 bases from J, with 22 bases between. This CDR3 is 17 amino acids long. CDR1 is SGHAT and CDR2 is FQNNGV in the germline V gene. CDR3 protein: CASSSLLTRQGRYGYTF. The CDR3 DNA reads TGTGCCAGCAGCTCCCTCCTAACCCGGCAGGGCCGCTATGGCTACACCTTC.

This CDR3 reads CASSEGTSGGADTQYF. The CDR3 nucleotides are TGCGCCAGCAGTGAAGGGACTAGCGGGGGCGCAGATACGCAGTATTTT. This chain connects TRBV10-2 to TRBJ2-3; 14 bases map to TRBD2. Germline lookup yields CDR1 WSHSY and CDR2 SAAADI. The CDR3 loop spans 16 amino acids. V dropped 3 bases and J dropped 4; count of bases not matched to a gene: 3.

The chain links TRBV5-6 to TRBJ2-4; tentatively, D is TRBD1 or TRBD2 (5 bases each). Per the germline V gene, CDR1 is SGHDT and CDR2 is YYEEEE. The CDR3 consists of 14 residues. Trimming left V 1 base short and J 1 base short, with 6 bases between. CDR3 DNA sequence: TGTGCCAGCAGCTTGTGGGGGGCCAAAAACATTCAGTACTTC. Its translation: CASSLWGAKNIQYF.

V usage is TRBV12-5 and J usage is TRBJ2-7; 9 bases match TRBD2. This CDR3 has 19 residues. The germline V gene has CDR1 LGHNT and CDR2 FRNRAP. The V gene end was trimmed by 0 bases and the J gene end by 3 bases; junction bases not matched to a gene: 15. The CDR3 loop is CASGLVVLAGYGPLYEQYF. As DNA, the CDR3 is TGTGCTAGTGGTTTGGTGGTGCTAGCGGGATATGGGCCCCTCTACGAGCAGTACTTC.

This chain connects TRBV25-1 to TRBJ2-1, with TRBD2 matching over 8 bases. V lost 3 bases to trimming and J lost 7 bases; unmatched junction nucleotides: 5. Germline V lookup: CDR1 MGHDK, CDR2 SYGVNS. The CDR3 is 14 amino acids. The CDR3 loop reads CASSEPGGGNEQFF. DNA of the CDR3: TGTGCCAGCAGTGAGCCGGGAGGGGGGAATGAGCAGTTCTTC.

This clone occurred once. This chain links TRBV7-2 with TRBJ1-2; D is unclear. Trimming pared 5 bases from V and 7 bases from J, leaving 11 bases between. CDR3 length: 12 amino acids. Germline V lookup: CDR1 SGHTA, CDR2 FQGNSA. CDR3 amino acids: CASSGYGAGYTF. The CDR3 DNA sequence: TGTGCCAGCAGCGGATATGGAGCTGGCTACACCTTC.

This sequence joins TRBV19 and TRBJ1-5; possibly TRBD1 for D (6 bases). The ends were cut back, 5 bases at V and 1 base at J, with 12 bases in the middle. The CDR3 contains 15 residues. CDR1 is LNHDA and CDR2 is SQIVND in the germline V gene (reference sequence). This CDR3 is CASSLQGRSNQPQHF. DNA for the CDR3: TGTGCCAGTAGTCTCCAGGGGAGAAGCAATCAGCCCCAGCATTTT. The full variable domain, its missing parts supplied by reference TRBV19 and TRBJ1-5, is DGGITQSPKYLFRKEGQNVTLSCEQNLNHDAMYWYRQDPGQGLRLIYYSQIVNDFQKGDIAEGYSVSREKKESFPLTVTSAQKNPTAFYLCASSLQGRSNQPQHFGDGTRLSIL.

The chain recombines TRBV6-1 with TRBJ1-4; D remains unclear. The CDR3 runs to 15 residues. The germline V gene encodes CDR1 MNHNS and CDR2 SASEGT. The V and J ends lost 6 bases and 4 bases respectively, with 15 bases between them. CDR3 sequence reads: CASSLSGFGNEKLFF. The CDR3 DNA sequence: TGTGCCAGCAGCCTGTCGGGTTTCGGTAATGAAAAACTGTTTTTT.

The rearrangement uses TRBV5-6 and TRBJ2-2; D is ambiguous. CDR1 and CDR2 from the germline V gene are SGHDT and YYEEEE. The CDR3 sequence is 14 residues long. Trimming shortened V by 2 bases and J by 5 bases, and 10 bases separated the two germline ends. Written as DNA, the CDR3 is TGTGCCAGCAGCTTCGGTTCGACGACCGGGGAGCTGTTTTTT. This encodes CASSFGSTTGELFF.

V gene TRBV7-7 combines with J gene TRBJ2-5; TRBD2 matches 9 bases. Germline-derived CDR1 and CDR2 are SSHAT and FNYEAQ (reference sequence). The CDR3 contains 15 residues. The V and J ends lost 1 base and 5 bases, in that order; junction bases with no gene match: 5. CDR3 DNA: TGTGCCAGCAGCTTAGGGCTAGCGGGACGGGAGACCCAGTACTTC. This encodes CASSLGLAGRETQYF.

The rearrangement uses TRBV19 and TRBJ1-2; no firm D call. Trimming took 6 bases from V and 3 from J, leaving 20 bases between them. The CDR3 runs to 16 residues. Germline assignment: CDR1 LNHDA and CDR2 SQIVND (reference sequence). DNA for the CDR3: TGTGCCAGTAGCACCCCTTCAATCGGACGGCACTATGGCTACACCTTC. It encodes CASSTPSIGRHYGYTF. The full variable domain, its missing parts supplied by reference TRBV19 and TRBJ1-2, is DGGITQSPKYLFRKEGQNVTLSCEQNLNHDAMYWYRQDPGQGLRLIYYSQIVNDFQKGDIAEGYSVSREKKESFPLTVTSAQKNPTAFYLCASSTPSIGRHYGYTFGSGTRLTVV.

This rearrangement joins TRBV2 to TRBJ2-3; 13 bases line up with TRBD2. The CDR3 runs 15 residues. J gave up 6 bases and V 3 bases, and 3 bases lay outside the gene matches. Germline assignment: CDR1 SNHLY and CDR2 FYNNEI. CDR3: CASSDPTSGRDTQYF. Here the CDR3 DNA reads TGTGCCAGCAGTGACCCGACTAGCGGGAGGGATACGCAGTATTTT.

CDR3 amino acids: CATSREVAGQPQHF. In DNA form, the CDR3 reads TGTGCCACCAGCAGAGAAGTCGCCGGTCAGCCCCAGCATTTT. The chain combines TRBV15 with TRBJ1-5; D not resolved. Trimming left V 0 bases short and J 6 bases short, with 9 bases between. The CDR3 runs to 14 residues. From germline, CDR1 is LNHNV and CDR2 YYDKDF (reference sequence).

The sample holds a few counts of this clone. The V call is TRBV7-9, the J call TRBJ2-6; D gene uncertain. The CDR3 has 14 amino acids. Germline CDR1 is SEHNR and CDR2 is FQNEAQ (reference sequence). V dropped 3 bases and J dropped 3 bases, with 6 bases sitting between them. The CDR3 DNA sequence: TGTGCCAGCAGCTTGGGGTTTGGGGCCAACGTCCTGACTTTC. Its protein is CASSLGFGANVLTF.

The chain uses TRBV6-4 and TRBJ1-5, with D uncertain. This CDR3 spans 13 amino acids. CDR1 and CDR2 from the germline V gene are MRHNA and SNTAGT. Trimming removed 3 bases at V and 5 bases at J, with 8 bases between. CDR3 loop: CASSESEDQPQHF. The CDR3 DNA is TGTGCCAGCAGTGAGTCCGAAGATCAGCCCCAGCATTTT.

The CDR3, as DNA: TGTGCCAGCTCCACAGGGCTCGGAAACACCATATATTTT. Residues: CASSTGLGNTIYF. The chain is built from TRBV7-2 and TRBJ1-3, with D possibly being TRBD1 (6 bases). CDR3 size: 13 residues. The germline V gene encodes CDR1 SGHTA and CDR2 FQGNSA. The V gene lost 8 bases and the J gene lost 4 bases, with 12 bases spanning the gap.

This clone was detected ten times or more. The rearrangement uses TRBV5-4 and TRBJ1-2, with 8 bases aligning to TRBD1. V gave up 4 bases and J gave up 8 bases; unmatched junction bases: 7. The germline gives CDR1 SGHNT, CDR2 YYREEE (reference sequence). This CDR3 is built from 13 residues. In DNA form, the CDR3 reads TGTGCCAGCAGCATCGACAGGGGACGGGGCTACACCTTC. Amino acid sequence: CASSIDRGRGYTF.

CDR3 sequence: CASSERRPGTDTQYF. The CDR3 DNA follows: TGTGCCAGCAGTGAGAGACGGCCGGGCACAGATACGCAGTATTTT. The chain carries TRBV6-1 and TRBJ2-3; D unresolved. The CDR3 has 15 amino acids. Trimming pared 3 bases from V and 1 base from J, leaving 11 bases between. Looked up from germline, CDR1 is MNHNS and CDR2 is SASEGT.

This chain joins TRBV7-8 and TRBJ2-3, with 9 bases matching TRBD1. Trimming at V came to 5 bases and at J to 1 base, leaving 4 bases not matched to a gene. The CDR3 has 15 amino acids. Germline V gene sequence: CDR1 SGHVS, CDR2 FQNEAQ. The CDR3 DNA reads as TGTGCCAGCAGCCACCGGACAGGGGGCACAGATACGCAGTATTTT. This translates into CASSHRTGGTDTQYF. Filled out from reference TRBV7-8 and TRBJ2-3, the complete variable domain reads GAGVSQSPRYKVAKRGQDVALRCDPISGHVSLFWYQQALGQGPEFLTYFQNEAQLDKSGLPSDRFFAERPEGSVSTLKIQRTQQEDSAVYLCASSHRTGGTDTQYFGPGTRLTVL.

The chain recombines TRBV4-1 with TRBJ2-5; D is unresolved. This CDR3 spans 14 amino acids. The germline gives CDR1 MGHRA, CDR2 YSYEKL. Trimming removed 2 bases at V and 1 base at J, with 8 bases between. The CDR3 DNA follows: TGCGCCAGCAGCCAAACATCGTTCCAAGAGACCCAGTACTTC. Translating gives CASSQTSFQETQYF.

The gene calls are TRBV4-2 and TRBJ1-2; 9 bases line up with TRBD1. The CDR3 contains 15 residues. With V trimmed by 0 bases and J by 3 bases, 2 bases remained unmatched. CDR1 is LGHNA, CDR2 YNFKEQ, per germline. CDR3 bases: TGTGCCAGCAGCCAAGATCGGGACAGGGACTATGGCTACACCTTC. Protein: CASSQDRDRDYGYTF.

The chain recombines TRBV5-1 with TRBJ2-5; D uncertain. The V end was cut by 0 bases, the J end by 2 bases, with 5 bases between. The CDR3 has 13 residues. Looked up from germline, CDR1 is SGHRS and CDR2 is YFSETQ. CDR3 residues: CASSLGLQETQYF. The CDR3, as DNA: TGCGCCAGCAGCTTGGGCCTGCAAGAGACCCAGTACTTC.

The chain employs TRBV5-4 and TRBJ2-7; D not resolved. In germline, CDR1 is SGHNT, CDR2 YYREEE (reference sequence). The CDR3 spans 15 residues. V was pared by 4 bases and J by 7 bases, with 21 bases between. CDR3 sequence reads: CASSQDILPLGEQYF. Written as DNA, the CDR3 is TGTGCCAGCAGCCAAGATATACTCCCCTTGGGGGAGCAGTACTTC.

The rearrangement uses TRBV7-2 and TRBJ1-1; possible D gene TRBD1, 5 bases. The CDR3 loop spans 16 amino acids. Per germline, CDR1 SGHTA and CDR2 FQGNSA. Between the trimmed V and J ends, which lost 3 bases and 6 bases, there was a span of 20 bases. The CDR3 DNA sequence: TGTGCCAGCAGCTTCGTCCTGGGGGAGGGCATCTCTGAAGCTTTCTTT. Its translation is CASSFVLGEGISEAFF.

This chain uses TRBV11-2 with TRBJ2-1; 7 positions match TRBD1. The J segment lost 4 bases and the V segment lost 0 bases, leaving 12 bases of the junction unmatched. The CDR3 is made up of 18 amino acids. In germline, CDR1 is SGHAT, CDR2 FQNNGV. CDR3 sequence: CASSLDPTGRGAYNEQFF. For the CDR3, the DNA is TGTGCCAGCAGCTTAGACCCGACAGGGAGAGGGGCGTACAATGAGCAGTTCTTC. The full variable domain, rest sourced from reference TRBV11-2 and TRBJ2-1, is EAGVAQSPRYKIIEKRQSVAFWCNPISGHATLYWYQQILGQGPKLLIQFQNNGVVDDSQLPKDRFSAERLKGVDSTLKIQPAKLEDSAVYLCASSLDPTGRGAYNEQFFGPGTRLTVL.

The chain is built from TRBV5-4 and TRBJ1-2; D call uncertain. V was pared by 4 bases and J by 8 bases, with 12 bases between. This CDR3 is built from 12 residues. Per germline, CDR1 SGHNT and CDR2 YYREEE (reference sequence). The CDR3 DNA follows: TGTGCCAGCAGCCCAGGAGCGGGGGGCTACACCTTC. Its translation: CASSPGAGGYTF.

The rearrangement links TRBV5-1 to TRBJ2-7, with TRBD2 as a possible D gene (6 bases). CDR1 and CDR2 (germline): SGHRS, YFSETQ. CDR3 size: 14 residues. V was cut by 7 bases and J by 2 bases, with 16 bases left in between. CDR3 sequence reads: CASYPGTGPYEQYF. The CDR3 coding sequence is TGCGCCAGCTACCCCGGGACTGGACCCTACGAGCAGTACTTC.

Notes on this clone: A much bigger clone sits one base away, suggesting this may be a read error. V is TRBV6-1 and J is TRBJ2-7; no firm D call. Per the germline V gene, CDR1 is MNHNS and CDR2 is SASEGT. The length of the CDR3 is 12 residues. The ends were cut back, 6 bases at V and 0 bases at J, with 6 bases in the middle. The DNA of the CDR3 is TGTGCCAGCAGAGAGAGCTCCTACGAGCAGTACTTC. Residues: CASRESSYEQYF.

The chain links TRBV19 to TRBJ2-3, with 7 bases identical to TRBD2. This CDR3 spans 14 amino acids. Germline V gene data show CDR1 as LNHDA and CDR2 as SQIVND (reference sequence). V lost 5 bases and J lost 6; bases outside the gene matches: 8. Here the CDR3 DNA reads TGTGCCAGTAGTCCGCGGACTAGTGGTGATACGCAGTATTTT. Residues: CASSPRTSGDTQYF.